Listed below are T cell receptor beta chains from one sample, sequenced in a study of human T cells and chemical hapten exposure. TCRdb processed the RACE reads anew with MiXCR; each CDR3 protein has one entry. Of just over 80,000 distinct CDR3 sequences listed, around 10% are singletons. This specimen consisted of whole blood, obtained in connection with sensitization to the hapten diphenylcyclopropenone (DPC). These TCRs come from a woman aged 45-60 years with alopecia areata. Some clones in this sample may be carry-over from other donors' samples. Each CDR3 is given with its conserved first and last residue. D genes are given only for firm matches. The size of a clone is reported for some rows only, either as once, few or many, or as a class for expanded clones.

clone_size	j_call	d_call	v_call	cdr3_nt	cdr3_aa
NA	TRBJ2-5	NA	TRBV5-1	TGCGCCAGCAGCCTCCAAGGTGGAGGGCAAGAGACCCGGTACTTC	CASSLQGGGQETRYF
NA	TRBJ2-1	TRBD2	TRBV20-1	TGCAGTGCTAGAGTACTAGCGGGATACAATGAGCAGTTCTTC	CSARVLAGYNEQFF
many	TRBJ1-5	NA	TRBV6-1	TGTGCCAGCAGTGGAAGCACCTTCAATCAGCCCCAGCATTTT	CASSGSTFNQPQHF
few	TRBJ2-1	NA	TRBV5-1	TGCGCCAGCAGCTTGGAAGTTACGTACAATGAGCAGTTCTTC	CASSLEVTYNEQFF
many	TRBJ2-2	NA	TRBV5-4	TGTGCCAGCAGCCGGGCTCGAACGAACACCGGGGAGCTGTTTTTT	CASSRARTNTGELFF
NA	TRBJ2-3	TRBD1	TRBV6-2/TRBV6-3	TGTGCCAGCAGGCCCGACAGGGGAAGCACAGATACGCAGTATTTT	CASRPDRGSTDTQYF
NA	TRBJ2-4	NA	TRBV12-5	TGTGCTAGTGGTTTCTGGGAAGCCAAAAACATTCAGTACTTC	CASGFWEAKNIQYF
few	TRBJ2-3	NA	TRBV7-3	TGTGCCAGCAGCTTAAGTGCCGCAGATACGCAGTATTTT	CASSLSAADTQYF
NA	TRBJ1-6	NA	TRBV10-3	TGTGCCATCAGCCCGGACAGTTTGAGTAATTCACCCCTCCACTTT	CAISPDSLSNSPLHF
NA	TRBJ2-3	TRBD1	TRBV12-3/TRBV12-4	TGTGCCAGCGGGTCGACAGGGGGCACAGATACGCAGTATTTT	CASGSTGGTDTQYF
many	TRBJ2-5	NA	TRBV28	TGTGCCAGCAGCCTGGACTTCCAAGAGACCCAGTACTTC	CASSLDFQETQYF
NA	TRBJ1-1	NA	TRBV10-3	TGTGCCATCAGTGAGCTTGGGGTGAACACTGAAGCTTTCTTT	CAISELGVNTEAFF
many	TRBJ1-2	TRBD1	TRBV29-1	TGCAGCGTTGCGGCAGGGGGCTATGGCTACACCTTC	CSVAAGGYGYTF
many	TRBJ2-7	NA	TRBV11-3	TGTGCCAGCAGCTCCGGGACGGGTCAGGACGAGCAGTACTTC	CASSSGTGQDEQYF
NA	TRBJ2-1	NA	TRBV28	TGTGCCAGCAGGCTTCGGGCGGAGGGCCCCCACAATGAGCAGTTCTTC	CASRLRAEGPHNEQFF
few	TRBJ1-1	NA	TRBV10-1	TGCGCCAGCAGTCGGCTCAGGCAGAACACTGAAGCTTTCTTT	CASSRLRQNTEAFF
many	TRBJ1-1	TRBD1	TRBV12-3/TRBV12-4	TGTGCCAGCAGTTTAAGGACAGGGGGTCCTGAAGCTTTCTTT	CASSLRTGGPEAFF
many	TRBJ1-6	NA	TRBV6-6	TGTGCCAGCAGTTACAACAGCAATTCACCCCTCCACTTT	CASSYNSNSPLHF
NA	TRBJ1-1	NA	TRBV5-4	TGTGCCAGCAGCTCCTACCGGGCCTTTGACACTGAAGCTTTCTTT	CASSSYRAFDTEAFF
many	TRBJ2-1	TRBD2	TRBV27	TGTGCCAGCCTCCGACTAGCGGGAGTGGATGAGCAGTTCTTC	CASLRLAGVDEQFF
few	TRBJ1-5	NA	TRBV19	TGTGCCAGTAGTACAGGGGTAAGCAATCAGCCCCAGCATTTT	CASSTGVSNQPQHF
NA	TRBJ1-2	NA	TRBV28	TGTGCCAGCAGTTTGGACGGGACTGGCCCTCGCTACACCTTC	CASSLDGTGPRYTF
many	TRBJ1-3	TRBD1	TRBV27	TGTGCCAGCAGACCAGGGGGTCGAAACACCATATATTTT	CASRPGGRNTIYF
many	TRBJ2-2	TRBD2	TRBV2	TGTGCCAGCAGGCGACTAGCGGTGAACACCGGGGAGCTGTTTTTT	CASRRLAVNTGELFF
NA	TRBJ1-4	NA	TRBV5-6	TGTGCCAGCAGCTTGTCTCAGTTCCGAACAGGGTCGGTCGAAAAACTGTTTTTT	CASSLSQFRTGSVEKLFF
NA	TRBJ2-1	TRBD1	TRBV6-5	TGTGCCAGCAGCCAGGGGGACGTGAGAAATGAGCAGTTCTTC	CASSQGDVRNEQFF
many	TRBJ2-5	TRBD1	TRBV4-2	TGTGCCAGCAGCCATCGACAGGGGGATCAAGAGACCCAGTACTTC	CASSHRQGDQETQYF
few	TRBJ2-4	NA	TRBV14	TGTGCCAGCAGCCAAGAGCGGAACAGGATTGGCAAAAACATTCAGTACTTC	CASSQERNRIGKNIQYF
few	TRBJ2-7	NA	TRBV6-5	TGTGCCAGCAGTTACGGGTGGGGGAGGCGCACCTACGAGCAGTACTTC	CASSYGWGRRTYEQYF
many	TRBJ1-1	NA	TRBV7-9	TGTGCCAGCAGCTTTCCGGGGGCAGGGAACACTGAAGCTTTCTTT	CASSFPGAGNTEAFF
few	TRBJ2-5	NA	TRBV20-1	TGCAGTGCTGGACCGCAGGGGAGGGCCCAGTACTTC	CSAGPQGRAQYF
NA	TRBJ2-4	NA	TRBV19	TGTGCCAGTAGTACAGTGGGCCAGAACATTCAGTACTTC	CASSTVGQNIQYF
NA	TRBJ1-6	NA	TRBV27	TGTGCCAGCAGGCGTTGGGCAACTAGGGATGATTCACCCCTCCACTTT	CASRRWATRDDSPLHF
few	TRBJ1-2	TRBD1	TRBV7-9	TGTGCCAGCAGCACGAGTCCCGGGACAGGAGCTCATAACTATGGCTACACCTTC	CASSTSPGTGAHNYGYTF
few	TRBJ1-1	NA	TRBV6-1	TGTGCCAGCCCGGGGGGGACGAACACTGAAGCTTTCTTT	CASPGGTNTEAFF
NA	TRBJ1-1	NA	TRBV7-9	TGTGCCAGCGCTAGAGATATGAACACTGAAGCTTTCTTT	CASARDMNTEAFF
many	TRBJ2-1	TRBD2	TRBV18	TGTGCCAGCTCACCTCCCGGGACTAGCGGGAAGGGTGAGCAGTTCTTC	CASSPPGTSGKGEQFF
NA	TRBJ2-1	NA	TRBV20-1	TGCAGTGCTAGTCTGTGGGGGGAGCGGGCTTCCTACAATGAGCAGTTCTTC	CSASLWGERASYNEQFF
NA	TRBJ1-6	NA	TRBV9	TGTGCCAGCAGCGTAGGTCCGGATTCCTCTTGGTCACCCCTCCACTTT	CASSVGPDSSWSPLHF
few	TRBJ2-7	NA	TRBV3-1	TGTGCCAGCAGCGGGGCAAGCGACGAGCAGTACTTC	CASSGASDEQYF
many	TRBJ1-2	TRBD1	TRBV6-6	TGTGCCAGCACTCTCAGGACAGGGAATGGCTACACCTTC	CASTLRTGNGYTF
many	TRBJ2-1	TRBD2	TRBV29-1	TGCAGCGTTGATCTAGCGGGAGGGGATGAGCAGTTCTTC	CSVDLAGGDEQFF
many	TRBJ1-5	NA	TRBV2	TGTGCCAGCAGTCCAGGGTTTGGACAGCCCCAGCATTTT	CASSPGFGQPQHF
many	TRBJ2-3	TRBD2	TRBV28	TGTGCCAGCACCGGGACTAGCGGGGCTAGCACAGATACGCAGTATTTT	CASTGTSGASTDTQYF
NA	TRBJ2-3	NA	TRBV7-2	TGTGCCAGCAGCTTAGGGGGCACCTCAAAAGGCACAGATACGCAGTATTTT	CASSLGGTSKGTDTQYF
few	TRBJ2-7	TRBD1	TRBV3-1	TGTGCCAGCAGCCGGGGACAGGGGGCGCGCGAGCAGTACTTC	CASSRGQGAREQYF
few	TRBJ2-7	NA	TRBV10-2	TGCGCCAGCAGTCAGAAATCCTACGAGCAGTACTTC	CASSQKSYEQYF
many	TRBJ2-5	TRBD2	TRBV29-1	TGCAGCGTTTTAGGACTAGCGGGAAGCGAGACCCAGTACTTC	CSVLGLAGSETQYF